This TCR beta chain was sequenced in a study of cytomegalovirus exposure and HLA in healthy donors. PCR was performed using 60 Vbeta and 13 Jbeta primers. The repertoire was sequenced with immunoSEQ multiplex PCR; TCRdb's copy has only in-frame clones and lacks some. The profile shows around 240,000 clones, around 76% of them singletons. The CDR3 is 14 amino acids. CDR1 SGHAT and CDR2 FQNNGV come from the germline V gene. Trimming took off 10 bases at V and 2 bases at J, with 14 bases between the two ends. The TCR originated in a woman in her thirties or forties in good health and CMV-seropositive. The sequenced sample was PBMCs. The rearrangement uses TRBV11-2 and TRBJ2-2, with D possibly being TRBD1 (7 bases). CDR3 DNA: TGTGCCATTTCGCGGGACAGCAACACCGGGGAGCTGTTTTTT. The encoded protein is CAISRDSNTGELFF.